This is a list of T cell receptor beta chains from one sample in a study of early T cells in non-severe SARS-CoV-2 infection. TCRdb re-called the 5' RACE reads through MiXCR, storing one row per CDR3 protein. The table lists some 28,000 distinct CDR3 sequences, over 8.5% of them singletons. Sample: whole blood. These receptors were collected from an adult who was a healthcare worker with PCR-confirmed SARS-CoV-2 infection or an uninfected control (not recorded which). CDR3s include the opening cysteine and the closing phenylalanine or tryptophan. Each record gives: CDR3 protein, CDR3 DNA, V gene, clone size, J gene, D gene. D genes are given only for firm matches. Clone sizes are given selectively: once, few, many, or a class where the clone is expanded.

cdr3_aa: CASSQVYPPGANVLTF
cdr3_nt: TGCGCCAGCAGCCAAGTTTACCCCCCTGGGGCCAACGTCCTGACTTTC
v_call: TRBV4-3
clone_size: NA
j_call: TRBJ2-6
d_call: NA

cdr3_aa: CASSPDRNTGELFF
cdr3_nt: TGTGCCAGCAGCCCGGACAGGAACACCGGGGAGCTGTTTTTT
v_call: TRBV6-6
clone_size: NA
j_call: TRBJ2-2
d_call: NA

cdr3_aa: CASSPWTAQETQYF
cdr3_nt: TGCGCCAGCAGCCCTTGGACAGCCCAAGAGACCCAGTACTTC
v_call: TRBV5-1
clone_size: many
j_call: TRBJ2-5
d_call: NA

cdr3_aa: CASSLGRDEPQHF
cdr3_nt: TGTGCCAGCAGTCTGGGCAGGGATGAGCCCCAGCATTTT
v_call: TRBV27
clone_size: many
j_call: TRBJ1-5
d_call: NA

cdr3_aa: CASSQYRGNSPLHF
cdr3_nt: TGTGCCAGCAGCCAATACAGGGGGAATTCACCCCTCCACTTT
v_call: TRBV3-1
clone_size: NA
j_call: TRBJ1-6
d_call: TRBD1

cdr3_aa: CASSQNRADTQYF
cdr3_nt: TGTGCCAGCAGCCAGAACCGGGCAGATACGCAGTATTTT
v_call: TRBV7-2
clone_size: few
j_call: TRBJ2-3
d_call: NA

cdr3_aa: CACGTGNQPQHF
cdr3_nt: TGTGCCTGCGGGACAGGTAATCAGCCCCAGCATTTT
v_call: TRBV30
clone_size: NA
j_call: TRBJ1-5
d_call: TRBD1

cdr3_aa: CSVARVSYEQYF
cdr3_nt: TGCAGCGTCGCTCGCGTTTCCTACGAGCAGTACTTC
v_call: TRBV29-1
clone_size: NA
j_call: TRBJ2-7
d_call: NA

cdr3_aa: CASRRDFQETQYF
cdr3_nt: TGTGCCAGCAGGCGGGATTTCCAAGAGACCCAGTACTTC
v_call: TRBV12-3/TRBV12-4
clone_size: many
j_call: TRBJ2-5
d_call: NA

cdr3_aa: CASSPSPSRKKLFF
cdr3_nt: TGTGCCAGCAGTCCCTCCCCGTCGAGGAAAAAACTGTTTTTT
v_call: TRBV12-3/TRBV12-4
clone_size: many
j_call: TRBJ1-4
d_call: NA